Listed here are 10 T cell receptor beta chains from one sample, sequenced in a study of shared clonotypes between healthy human individuals (TCRdb year 2020). Libraries were made using the immunoSEQ multiplex PCR assay. Held by TCRdb, this immuneACCESS table contains in-frame sequences only and omits some clones. Under half of the omission traces to an unresolved V gene where checked; the cause of the rest is unknown. This sample gives roughly 1,600,000 clones in total; 98% to 99% of them show up just once. Roughly 0.35% of the sample goes to the ten largest clones. The sequenced sample was naive CD4+ T cells sorted from blood. The cell subset or site label, read with the paper, signifies: CD45RA+ positively selected. The receptors come from a man younger than 40 in good health.

This chain connects TRBV5-5 to TRBJ2-5; 9 bases fit TRBD2. The germline CDR1 and CDR2 sequences are SGHKS and YYEKEE (reference sequence). The CDR3 is made up of 16 amino acids. Trimming at V came to 3 bases and at J to 4 bases, leaving 10 bases not matched to a gene. This CDR3 reads CASSWDALAGLETQYF. The CDR3, as DNA: TGTGCCAGCAGCTGGGATGCGCTAGCGGGACTAGAGACCCAGTACTTC. Variable domain in full (rest from reference TRBV5-5 and TRBJ2-5): DAGVTQSPTHLIKTRGQQVTLRCSPISGHKSVSWYQQVLGQGPQFIFQYYEKEERGRGNFPDRFSARQFPNYSSELNVNALLLGDSALYLCASSWDALAGLETQYFGPGTRLLVL.

The chain joins TRBV6-6 to TRBJ1-1; D is unclear. The CDR3 spans 16 residues. In germline, CDR1 is MNHNY, CDR2 SVGAGI (reference sequence). The V end was cut by 7 bases, the J end by 1 base, with 19 bases between. CDR3 residues: CASTQNGIRGNTEAFF. CDR3 coding DNA: TGTGCCAGCACCCAAAACGGAATCAGAGGGAACACTGAAGCTTTCTTT.

This rearrangement joins TRBV9 to TRBJ2-5, with D tentatively TRBD1 or TRBD2 (6 bases each). The CDR3 consists of 16 residues. V was pared by 0 bases and J by 5 bases, with 17 bases between. The germline V gene has CDR1 SGDLS and CDR2 YYNGEE. This CDR3 reads CASSVEGIGGGETQYF. The CDR3 DNA follows: TGTGCCAGCAGCGTAGAGGGAATCGGAGGGGGGGAGACCCAGTACTTC.

CDR3 nucleotide sequence: TGCGCCAGCACTCTGCTAAGCACAGATACGCAGTATTTT. Protein: CASTLLSTDTQYF. The chain joins TRBV5-1 to TRBJ2-3; D is unresolved. This CDR3 region has 13 residues. Germline V gene lookup returns CDR1 SGHRS and CDR2 YFSETQ. V shed 6 bases and J shed 0 bases, with 8 bases lying between them.

This chain uses TRBV9 with TRBJ2-7; no clear D. Per germline, CDR1 SGDLS and CDR2 YYNGEE. The CDR3 sequence is 12 residues long. The V end lost 4 bases, the J end lost 6 bases, and 11 bases lay between the germline ends. CDR3 residues: CASSPPGREQYF. As DNA, the CDR3 is TGTGCCAGCAGCCCGCCAGGCCGCGAGCAGTACTTC.

The chain recombines TRBV9 with TRBJ2-5, with TRBD1 matching over 7 bases. From germline, CDR1 is SGDLS and CDR2 YYNGEE. The CDR3 consists of 15 residues. V lost 0 bases to trimming and J lost 5 bases; unmatched junction nucleotides: 7. The CDR3 DNA sequence: TGTGCCAGCAGCGTAGCTGACAGGGAAGGTGAGACCCAGTACTTC. Amino acids: CASSVADREGETQYF. The full variable domain, in which reference TRBV9 and TRBJ2-5 provide the parts outside the CDR3, is DSGVTQTPKHLITATGQRVTLRCSPRSGDLSVYWYQQSLDQGLQFLIQYYNGEERAKGNILERFSAQQFPDLHSELNLSSLELGDSALYFCASSVADREGETQYFGPGTRLLVL.

This chain uses TRBV6-1 with TRBJ2-7; D is undetermined. Germline V gene lookup returns CDR1 MNHNS and CDR2 SASEGT. This CDR3 is built from 14 residues. Trimming stripped 1 base from V and 5 bases from J, with 12 bases between. CDR3 loop: CASSEDGVLNEQYF. The CDR3, as DNA: TGTGCCAGCAGTGAAGACGGAGTATTAAACGAGCAGTACTTC.

The chain is built from TRBV27 and TRBJ2-1; 16 bases agree with TRBD2. This CDR3 contains 17 residues. Germline values: CDR1 MNHEY, CDR2 SMNVEV (reference sequence). Unmatched junction bases numbered 10, after V lost 6 bases and J lost 8 bases. CDR3 residues: CASRNPGLAGGLDEQFF. The CDR3 coding sequence is TGTGCCAGCAGAAATCCGGGACTAGCGGGAGGGCTAGATGAGCAGTTCTTC.

The rearrangement joins TRBV25-1 to TRBJ2-6; D is uncertain. Germline values: CDR1 MGHDK, CDR2 SYGVNS. The V end lost 3 bases, the J end lost 0 bases, and 9 bases lay between the germline ends. CDR3 length: 16 amino acids. CDR3 nucleotides: TGTGCCAGCAGTGACGTCACAGACTCTGGGGCCAACGTCCTGACTTTC. The encoded protein is CASSDVTDSGANVLTF.

The V gene is TRBV7-8, the J gene TRBJ1-3; D might be TRBD1 (5 bases). Germline CDR1 and CDR2: SGHVS and FQNEAQ. V was clipped by 2 bases and J by 0 bases, with 14 bases between them. The CDR3 sequence is 17 residues long. CDR3 in amino acids: CASSLIPTASSGNTIYF. For the CDR3, the DNA is TGTGCCAGCAGCTTAATCCCGACAGCCAGCTCTGGAAACACCATATATTTT.